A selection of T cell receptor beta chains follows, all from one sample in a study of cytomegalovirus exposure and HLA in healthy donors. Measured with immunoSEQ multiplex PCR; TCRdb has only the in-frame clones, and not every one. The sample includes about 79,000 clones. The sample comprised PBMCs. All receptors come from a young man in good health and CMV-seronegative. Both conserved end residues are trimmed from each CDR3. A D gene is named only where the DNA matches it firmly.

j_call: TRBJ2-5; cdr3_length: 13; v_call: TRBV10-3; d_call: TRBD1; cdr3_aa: AISDRTGGGETQY
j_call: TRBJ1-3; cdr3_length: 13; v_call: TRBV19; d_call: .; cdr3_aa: ASSIFSGSGNTIY
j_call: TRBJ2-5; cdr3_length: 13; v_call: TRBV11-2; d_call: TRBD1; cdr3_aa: ASSLGQGFQETQY
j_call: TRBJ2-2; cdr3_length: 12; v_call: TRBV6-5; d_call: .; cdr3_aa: ASSSFGNSGELF
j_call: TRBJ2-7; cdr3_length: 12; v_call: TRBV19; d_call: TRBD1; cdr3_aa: ASSLTGTTYEQY
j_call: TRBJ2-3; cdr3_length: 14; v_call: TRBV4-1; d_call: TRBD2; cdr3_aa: ASSQLLAGSTDTQY
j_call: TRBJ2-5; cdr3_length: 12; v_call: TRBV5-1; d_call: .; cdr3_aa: ASNPGQTQETQY
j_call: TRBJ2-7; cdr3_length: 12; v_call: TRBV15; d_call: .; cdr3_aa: ATSRERLAYEQY
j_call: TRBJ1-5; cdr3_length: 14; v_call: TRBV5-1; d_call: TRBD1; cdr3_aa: ASSLEPGTGSGPQH
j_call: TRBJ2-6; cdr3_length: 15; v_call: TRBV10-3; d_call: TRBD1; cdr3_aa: AISESTGESGANVLT
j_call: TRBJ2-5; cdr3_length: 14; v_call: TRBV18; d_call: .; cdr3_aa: ASSPPPVGAVETQY
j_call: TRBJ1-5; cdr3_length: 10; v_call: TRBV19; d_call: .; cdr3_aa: ASSIPGQPQH
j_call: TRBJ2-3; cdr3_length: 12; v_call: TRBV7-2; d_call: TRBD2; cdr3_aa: ASSLASGTDTQY
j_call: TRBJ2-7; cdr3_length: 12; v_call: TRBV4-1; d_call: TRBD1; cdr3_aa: ASSRTGHNYEQY
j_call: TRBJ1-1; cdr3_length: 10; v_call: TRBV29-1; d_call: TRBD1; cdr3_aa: SAGQLNTEAF
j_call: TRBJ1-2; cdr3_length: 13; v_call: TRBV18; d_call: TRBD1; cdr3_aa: ASSPPFHRGDGYT
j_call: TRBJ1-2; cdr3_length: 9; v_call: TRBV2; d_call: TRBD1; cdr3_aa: GGTGAYGYT
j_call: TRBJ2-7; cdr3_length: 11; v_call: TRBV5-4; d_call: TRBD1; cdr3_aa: ASSTGVPYEQY
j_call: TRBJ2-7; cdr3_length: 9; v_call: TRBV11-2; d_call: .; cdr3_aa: ASGLPYEQY
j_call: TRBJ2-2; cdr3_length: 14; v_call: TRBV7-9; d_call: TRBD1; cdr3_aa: ASSLSWTGRTGELF
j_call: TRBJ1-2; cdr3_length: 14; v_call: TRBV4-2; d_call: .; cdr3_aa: ASSQVFDEGWSGYT
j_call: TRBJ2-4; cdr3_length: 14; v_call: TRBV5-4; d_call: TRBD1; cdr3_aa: ASSLADTGERNIQY
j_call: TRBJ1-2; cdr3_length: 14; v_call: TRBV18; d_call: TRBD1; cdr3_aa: ASSPFSAGGEYGYT
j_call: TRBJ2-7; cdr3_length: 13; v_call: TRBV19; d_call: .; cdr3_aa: ASSPRRTDSYEQY
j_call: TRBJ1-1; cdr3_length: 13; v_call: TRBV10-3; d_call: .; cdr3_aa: AISEYLTGNTEAF
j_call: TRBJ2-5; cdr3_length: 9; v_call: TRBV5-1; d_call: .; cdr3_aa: ASSLAETQY
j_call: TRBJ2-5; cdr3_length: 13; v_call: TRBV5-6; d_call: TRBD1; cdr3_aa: ASSFLTGDGETQY
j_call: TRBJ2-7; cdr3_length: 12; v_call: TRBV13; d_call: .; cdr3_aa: ASSLGRGNYEQY
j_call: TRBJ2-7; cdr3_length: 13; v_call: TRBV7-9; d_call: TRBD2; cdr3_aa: ASSLASGGSYEQY
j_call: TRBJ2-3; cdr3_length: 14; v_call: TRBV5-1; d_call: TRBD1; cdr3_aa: ASSQADRGGRDTQY
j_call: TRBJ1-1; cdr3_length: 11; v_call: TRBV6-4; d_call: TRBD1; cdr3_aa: ASRGQMNTEAF
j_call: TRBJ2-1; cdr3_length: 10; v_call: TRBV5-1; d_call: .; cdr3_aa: ASSWDQGEQF
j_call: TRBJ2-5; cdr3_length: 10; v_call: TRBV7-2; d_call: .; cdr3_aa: ASSPTQGLAY